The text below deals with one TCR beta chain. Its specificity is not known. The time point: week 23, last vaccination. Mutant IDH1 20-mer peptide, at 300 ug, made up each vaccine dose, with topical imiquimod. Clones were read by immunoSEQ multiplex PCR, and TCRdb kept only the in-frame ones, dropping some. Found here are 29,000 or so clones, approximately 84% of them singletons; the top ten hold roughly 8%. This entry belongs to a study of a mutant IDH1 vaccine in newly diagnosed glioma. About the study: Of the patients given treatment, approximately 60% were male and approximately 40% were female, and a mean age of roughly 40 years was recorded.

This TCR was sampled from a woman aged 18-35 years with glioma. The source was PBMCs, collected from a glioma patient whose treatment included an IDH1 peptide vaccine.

CDR3 nucleotides: TGTGCCAGCAGCTTAGAGGCTAGCGGGTTTAGGTATTTT. Protein sequence: CASSLEASGFRYF. This chain uses TRBV7-9 with TRBJ2-3; 8 bases are a match to TRBD2. V shed 1 base, J shed 14 bases, and the junction held 8 bases outside the gene matches. Germline values: CDR1 SEHNR, CDR2 FQNEAQ (reference sequence). The CDR3 covers 13 residues.